The present TCR beta chain was sequenced within a study of shared clonotypes between healthy human individuals (dated by TCRdb to about 2020). With respect to the entire study: A couple of women and a few men aged 18 to 49 years were included in the cohort. Libraries were prepared and TCR repertoires were sequenced by different laboratories using diverse techniques, in order to increase sequencing depth and limit assay-specific biases. The study deeply sequenced blood TCR repertoires of five healthy adults to estimate repertoire size and the extent of clonotype sharing between individuals. Per donor, leukapheresis produced somewhere between about 0.94 and 9 billion PBMCs. For each donor, CD4 naive and CD4 memory were each given three plates, CD8 naive was given two plates, and CD8 memory was given one plate.

The CDR3 holds 16 amino acids from the cysteine to the phenylalanine. Here the CDR3 DNA is all that survives: 48 bases in frame from base 1. Looking up the germline V gene yields CDR1 SQVTM and CDR2 ANQGSEA. V ends up 7 bases short and J 2 bases short, with an unmatched junction base count of 13. About this clone itself: No antigen is known for it. No quality values exist for individual bases; no much larger clone is one base distant.

Donors were healthy HIV-negative adults with no recently reported acute infections or vaccinations. All donors were Caucasian adults living in Nashville, Tennessee, USA. CD4+ T cells were enriched by magnetic negative selection; naive cells were then positively selected on CD45RA, and the negative fraction formed the memory subset. Blood was obtained by leukapheresis, after which PBMCs were separated by Ficoll-Histopaque density gradient centrifugation and cryopreserved in liquid nitrogen vapor phase. Analytical flow cytometry was used to check the purity and quantity of every magnetically sorted T cell population. From each sorted fraction, genomic DNA was isolated and quantified by UV absorbance on a Nanodrop 2000c. Findings and caveats that apply to the study as a whole: Because the study included only a small number of donors, the genetic and exposure-history diversity represented was limited. Roughly 5% of naive CD4, around 3.5% of naive CD8, 2.3% of memory CD4, and 0.4% of memory CD8 clonotypes were shared across a handful of donors. Higher generation probabilities were observed for clonotypes shared by all four sorted-subset donors than for non-shared clonotypes. Even with the large sequencing depth, rarefaction of the sorted-subset datasets indicated that sequencing was incomplete. Estimated clonotype richness was generally larger for naive than for memory subsets. Pairwise subsampling led to the expectation that sequencing depth would affect the degree of clonotype sharing among donors. Sampling was restricted to blood, and TCR repertoires in tissues likely differ from the TCR repertoires found in blood.

TCR CDR3 regions were amplified from genomic DNA by multiplex PCR using the deep immunoSEQ assay. Extracted genomic DNA from each cell subset was spread evenly across all wells of several immunoSEQ 96-well plates, with each plate serving as a replicate. For sorted subsets, roughly 0.2 ug genomic DNA, equal to 30,000 or so T cell genomes, was loaded into each replicate PCR. Purified libraries were quantified with a Qubit 3.0 fluorometer, sized on a Bioanalyzer 2100, and re-quantified with the KAPA Library Quantification kit. Each immunoSEQ 96-well plate was sequenced on its own single-read 150-cycle Illumina NextSeq 550 flow cell. From the authors' description of their analysis: Because only junctional sequences without quality scores were contained in the immunoSEQ output, filtering matching that applied to full-length reads could not be performed. Sequences were annotated with PyIR, a Python wrapper for IgBLAST v1.9, using IMGT germline references to assign V/J genes and CDR3. Reads were removed for weak V/J assignments (E-value above 1e-6), missing CDR3, stop codons, out-of-frame junctions, or ambiguous translated residues. V3J clonotypes were defined as sequences sharing the same inferred V gene, J gene, and CDR3 amino acid sequence. Percentage overlap between repertoires was computed as shared unique clonotypes divided by the size of the smaller repertoire. RTK rarefaction, the Chao1 estimator, and Recon v2.1 estimates of unobserved clonotypes were used to assess repertoire richness. Generation probabilities were computed with OLGA for all TCRbeta clonotypes obtained by the gDNA method from several donors. Here the immuneACCESS table is served through TCRdb, limited to in-frame sequences with V and J called. Missing clones are a known gap in these copies; in checked studies unresolved V genes cover under half, and the rest lacks a known reason. Clone size and V and J calls were adopted from that table, with D and trimming inferred from the DNA. For this sample the table gives around 1.5 million clones, of which about 98% were detected only once. In total, the top ten clones hold roughly 0.45% of the sample.

This chain is built from TRBV29-1 and TRBJ2-1; the junction holds 8 bases that match TRBD1. The sequenced sample consisted of naive CD4+ T cells sorted from blood. The sample's cell subset or site, from its label and the paper: CD45RA+ positively selected. This receptor was taken from a man younger than 45 in good health. The DNA sequence is TGCAGCGGACTAATACTGAGGGACAGGACCTACAATGAGCAGTTCTTC. It specifies CSGLILRDRTYNEQFF.